These 10 T cell receptor beta chains were all obtained from the same sample, sequenced in a study of neurological immune-mediated disorders. MiXCR, applied by TCRdb to the 5' RACE reads, yields one record per CDR3 protein. The table has 45,000 to 60,000 distinct CDR3 sequences, 2% to 2.5% seen once. The sample was PBMCs. The source is a man aged 45 to 65 with multiple sclerosis.

In its sample, this clonotype was seen many times. The chain combines TRBV20-1 with TRBJ2-3; TRBD2 is a possible D gene (6 bases). The germline gives CDR1 DFQATT, CDR2 SNEGSKA (reference sequence). Trimming shortened V by 4 bases and J by 0 bases, and 14 bases separated the two germline ends. The CDR3 sequence is 15 residues long. The CDR3 reads CSATLRGPSTDTQYF. CDR3 nucleotide sequence: TGCAGTGCTACTTTGCGGGGCCCAAGCACAGATACGCAGTATTTT.

This clonotype was counted at least ten times. The chain joins TRBV20-1 to TRBJ1-5, with D uncertain. Trimming took off 5 bases at V and 2 bases at J, with 7 bases between the two ends. Per germline, CDR1 DFQATT and CDR2 SNEGSKA (reference sequence). There are 12 residues in the CDR3. CDR3 residues: CSAPAGNQPQHF. DNA of the CDR3: TGCAGTGCTCCTGCTGGCAATCAGCCCCAGCATTTT.

This clonotype was seen ten or more times. The chain has TRBV9 and TRBJ2-2, with D perhaps matching TRBD1 (7 bases). The V end lost 4 bases, the J end lost 4 bases, and 14 bases lay between the germline ends. CDR3 length: 15 residues. Germline V gene lookup returns CDR1 SGDLS and CDR2 YYNGEE. The CDR3 DNA reads TGTGCCAGCAGCCAGGGGGGCCCCAGCACCGGGGAGCTGTTTTTT. It yields the protein CASSQGGPSTGELFF.

This clonotype was seen repeatedly, ten times or more. The junction and the germline gene differ at one end; a read error may be behind it. The genes are TRBV4-3 and TRBJ2-1, with 8 bases that match TRBD1. Per germline, CDR1 LGHNA and CDR2 YSLEER. This CDR3 has 12 residues. In DNA, the CDR3 is TGCGCCAGCAGCCAAGAATGGACAGGGATGCTCTTC. It codes for CASSQEWTGMLF.

This clonotype showed up many times. This chain connects TRBV4-2 to TRBJ2-2, with D maybe TRBD2 (6 bases). V was trimmed by 0 bases and J by 3 bases, leaving 8 bases between them. CDR1 is LGHNA, CDR2 YNFKEQ, per germline. The CDR3 is 15 residues long. In nucleotides, the CDR3 is TGTGCCAGCAGCCAAGAGTGGGGGGACACCGGGGAGCTGTTTTTT. It codes for CASSQEWGDTGELFF.

A few counts support this clonotype. The chain employs TRBV7-7 and TRBJ2-2; the D gene is possibly TRBD2 (5 bases). Germline CDR1 and CDR2: SSHAT and FNYEAQ (reference sequence). With 3 bases removed from V and 3 bases from J, the gap between germline ends came to 17 bases. This CDR3 region has 17 residues. The CDR3 protein is CASSFEFRGWDTGELFF. CDR3 bases: TGTGCCAGCAGCTTTGAGTTTCGGGGTTGGGACACCGGGGAGCTGTTTTTT.

This clonotype was seen many times. The chain employs TRBV5-8 and TRBJ1-1, with 8 nucleotides matching TRBD1. This CDR3 spans 12 amino acids. The germline gives CDR1 SGHTS, CDR2 YDEGEE. The V and J ends lost 3 bases and 7 bases, in that order; junction bases with no gene match: 2. CDR3 region: CASSWTGNEAFF. In DNA form, the CDR3 reads TGTGCCAGCAGCTGGACAGGGAATGAAGCTTTCTTT.

In this sample, this clonotype turned up many times. The chain carries TRBV5-5 and TRBJ2-3; TRBD2 is a possible D gene (5 bases). The V end lost 0 bases, the J end lost 4 bases, and 6 bases lay between the germline ends. The CDR3 contains 13 residues. Germline V gene sequence: CDR1 SGHKS, CDR2 YYEKEE (reference sequence). The DNA for the CDR3 is TGTGCCAGCAGCTTGGGGCGGGCAGATACGCAGTATTTT. This encodes CASSLGRADTQYF.

This clonotype has ten or more counts. Written as DNA, the CDR3 is TGTGCCAGCAGCGTTTTGACCCATTCAGCTTTCTTT. It yields the protein CASSVLTHSAFF. The chain couples TRBV5-5 to TRBJ1-1; D remains ambiguous. The germline gives CDR1 SGHKS, CDR2 YYEKEE (reference sequence). The CDR3 has 12 amino acids. Trimming left V 4 bases short and J 10 bases short, with 14 bases between. Together with reference TRBV5-5 and TRBJ1-1, the CDR3 gives the full variable domain: DAGVTQSPTHLIKTRGQQVTLRCSPISGHKSVSWYQQVLGQGPQFIFQYYEKEERGRGNFPDRFSARQFPNYSSELNVNALLLGDSALYLCASSVLTHSAFFGQGTRLTVV.

This clonotype appeared many times. This chain joins TRBV20-1 and TRBJ1-6, with 7 nucleotides matching TRBD1. The germline V gene has CDR1 DFQATT and CDR2 SNEGSKA (reference sequence). With V trimmed by 0 bases and J by 9 bases, 8 bases remained unmatched. This CDR3 has 15 residues. Here the CDR3 DNA reads TGCAGTGCTAGAGAACCGGGCAGGGGGTCTTCACCCCTCCACTTT. Translation: CSAREPGRGSSPLHF.